This entry lists 17 T cell receptor beta chains sequenced from one sample in a study of blood T cell repertoires in COVID-19. Profiled with immunoSEQ multiplex PCR; TCRdb holds only in-frame clones, not every one. The sample lists about 250,000 clones; about four fifths were seen once. The material sequenced was peripheral blood. The receptors derive from a woman aged 40 to 50 who had recovered from COVID-19.

The chain uses TRBV11-3 and TRBJ2-1; 8 nucleotides align to TRBD1. Germline trimming cut 5 bases from V and 0 bases from J; bases unmatched to any gene: 3. The CDR3 is made up of 15 amino acids. Germline CDR1 SGHNT, CDR2 YENEEA. CDR3 sequence: CASSLTGDSYNEQFF. The CDR3 nucleotides are TGTGCCAGCAGCCTGACAGGGGACTCCTACAATGAGCAGTTCTTC.

The gene calls are TRBV5-6 and TRBJ1-2; no firm D call. Germline V gives CDR1 SGHDT, CDR2 YYEEEE. The germline V and J ends were trimmed by 4 bases and 4 bases, with 14 bases remaining between them. The CDR3 totals 14 residues. The CDR3 here is CASSAGVLRYGYTF. The CDR3 DNA sequence: TGTGCCAGCAGCGCGGGAGTTCTCCGCTATGGCTACACCTTC.

This clone was found once. This sequence joins TRBV18 and TRBJ1-5, with TRBD1 matching 8 bases. CDR3 size: 14 residues. CDR1 is KGHSH and CDR2 is LQKENI in the germline V gene. The junction had 5 bases not matched to a gene; V was cut back by 4 bases and J by 6 bases. CDR3 sequence: CASSLDRAGQPQHF. CDR3 in DNA: TGTGCCAGCTCACTGGACAGGGCAGGTCAGCCCCAGCATTTT.

The genes are TRBV11-1 and TRBJ2-1; TRBD2 aligns across 9 bases. The CDR3 consists of 15 residues. CDR1 is SGHAT and CDR2 is FQDESV in the germline V gene (reference sequence). With V trimmed by 4 bases and J by 3 bases, 4 bases remained unmatched. The CDR3 loop reads CASSSSSGVYNEQFF. In DNA form, the CDR3 reads TGTGCCAGCAGCTCCTCTAGCGGGGTCTACAATGAGCAGTTCTTC.

This clone came up once. This sequence joins TRBV12-3 or TRBV12-4 and TRBJ1-5; tentative D call: TRBD1 (5 bases). Trimming removed 6 bases from V and 7 bases from J, with 10 bases in between. The CDR3 runs to 12 residues. In DNA form, the CDR3 reads TGTGCCAGCAGCGCAGGGTTCCAGCCCCAGCATTTT. Encoded protein: CASSAGFQPQHF.

The rearrangement links TRBV5-6 to TRBJ1-1, with 7 bases lining up with TRBD1. The CDR3 loop spans 15 amino acids. CDR1 is SGHDT and CDR2 is YYEEEE in the germline V gene. Trimming at V came to 4 bases and at J to 5 bases, leaving 11 bases not matched to a gene. The CDR3: CASSTLRGAQTEAFF. The CDR3 DNA is TGTGCCAGCAGCACGCTCAGGGGGGCCCAGACTGAAGCTTTCTTT.

The gene calls are TRBV7-9 and TRBJ2-1; 11 bases are a match to TRBD1. The CDR3 is made up of 14 amino acids. The V segment lost 5 bases and the J segment 8 bases; nucleotides outside the gene matches: 5. Germline loops: CDR1 SEHNR, CDR2 FQNEAQ (reference sequence). The CDR3 sequence is CASSPGQGAYEQFF. The CDR3 DNA sequence: TGTGCCAGCAGCCCAGGACAGGGGGCATATGAGCAGTTCTTC.

This clone was counted a few times. The genes are TRBV3-1 (or the pseudogene TRBV3-2) and TRBJ1-3; D may be TRBD1 (6 bases). Trimming removed 4 bases from V and 0 bases from J, with 13 bases in between. CDR3 size: 16 residues. CDR1 and CDR2 (germline): LGHDT, YNNKEL (reference sequence). DNA for the CDR3: TGTGCCAGCAGCCGAGGGACAAGCGACTCTGGAAACACCATATATTTT. This gives the protein CASSRGTSDSGNTIYF.

This chain uses TRBV3-1 (or the pseudogene TRBV3-2) with TRBJ1-1; the D gene is possibly TRBD1 (6 bases). The CDR3 totals 16 residues. Germline V gene lookup returns CDR1 LGHDT and CDR2 YNNKEL (reference sequence). V dropped 2 bases and J dropped 2 bases, with 15 bases sitting between them. This chain's CDR3 is CASSQLRTATNTEAFF. Written as DNA, the CDR3 is TGTGCCAGCAGCCAATTACGGACAGCGACAAACACTGAAGCTTTCTTT.

The V gene is TRBV28, the J gene TRBJ2-4; tentatively, D is TRBD1 (6 bases). Germline values: CDR1 MDHEN, CDR2 SYDVKM. This CDR3 comprises 15 residues. With 5 bases removed from V and 0 bases from J, the gap between germline ends came to 11 bases. The DNA of the CDR3 is TGTGCCAGCAGTATAGGACAGCTAGCCAAAAACATTCAGTACTTC. Its protein is CASSIGQLAKNIQYF.

V usage is TRBV28 and J usage is TRBJ2-1; 7 bases match TRBD1. The V and J ends lost 3 bases and 3 bases, in that order; junction bases with no gene match: 11. The length of the CDR3 is 17 residues. Germline CDR1 reads MDHEN; CDR2 reads SYDVKM. The CDR3 sequence is CASSFPPAGGNYNEQFF. CDR3 DNA sequence: TGTGCCAGCAGTTTTCCCCCGGCAGGGGGTAACTACAATGAGCAGTTCTTC.

The J gene is TRBJ2-1, the V gene TRBV11-2; D might be TRBD1 (5 bases). V was pared by 5 bases and J by 6 bases, with 14 bases between. The germline V gene encodes CDR1 SGHAT and CDR2 FQNNGV. CDR3 size: 14 residues. The CDR3 is CASSQTSGFNEQFF. The CDR3 DNA reads TGTGCCAGCAGCCAGACGTCAGGGTTCAATGAGCAGTTCTTC.

The V gene is TRBV18, the J gene TRBJ2-5; 7 bases fit TRBD2. The CDR3 runs 16 residues. Trimming took 0 bases from V and 8 from J; bases not matched to a gene: 12. The germline V gene has CDR1 KGHSH and CDR2 LQKENI. The CDR3 loop reads CASSPPGAGLRTTQYF. CDR3 nucleotides: TGTGCCAGCTCACCACCTGGAGCGGGACTAAGGACAACCCAGTACTTC.

The V gene is TRBV10-3, the J gene TRBJ1-6, with 7 bases lining up with TRBD1. CDR1 is ENHRY, CDR2 SYGVKD, per germline. This CDR3 is 14 amino acids long. The junction had 11 bases not matched to a gene; V was cut back by 10 bases and J by 8 bases. The CDR3 protein is CATTDRVVHSPLHF. As DNA, the CDR3 is TGTGCCACCACAGACAGGGTAGTGCATTCACCCCTCCACTTT.

V and J are TRBV3-1 (or the pseudogene TRBV3-2) and TRBJ2-5, with 7 bases fitting TRBD2. Losses at the gene ends were 1 base for V and 4 bases for J; bases not matched to a gene: 6. CDR1 LGHDT and CDR2 YNNKEL come from the germline V gene (reference sequence). The CDR3 sequence is 15 residues long. The CDR3 loop reads CASSQVSSGVETQYF. CDR3 coding DNA: TGTGCCAGCAGCCAAGTTTCTAGCGGAGTAGAGACCCAGTACTTC.

This clone appeared a single time. V and J are TRBV29-1 and TRBJ2-6; the match to TRBD1 covers 10 bases. The V gene's germline CDR1 is SQVTM and CDR2 ANQGSEA. The CDR3 loop spans 19 amino acids. Losses at the gene ends were 1 base for V and 1 base for J; bases not matched to a gene: 10. In DNA form, the CDR3 reads TGCAGCGTTGAAGGGGTACAGGACAGGGGGAAGTCTGGGGCCAACGTCCTGACTTTC. Residues: CSVEGVQDRGKSGANVLTF.

The chain uses TRBV6-1 and TRBJ1-3; D ambiguous. There are 16 residues in the CDR3. Germline CDR1 MNHNS, CDR2 SASEGT. The V gene lost 2 bases and the J gene lost 0 bases, with 11 bases spanning the gap. CDR3 loop: CASSERPASSGNTIYF. The DNA for the CDR3 is TGTGCCAGCAGTGAACGGCCGGCTAGCTCTGGAAACACCATATATTTT.